What follows are 25 T cell receptor beta chains derived from one specimen sequenced in a study of blood T cell repertoires in COVID-19. Only in-frame clones appear in the TCRdb table, and some are missing; sequencing was by immunoSEQ multiplex PCR. The sample contains over 45,000 clones, over 75% of which appear only once. The specimen was peripheral blood. The receptors originated from a man aged 45-65 years with active COVID-19.

The V gene is TRBV30, the J gene TRBJ1-5; D is unclear. The ends were cut back, 2 bases at V and 5 bases at J, with 16 bases in the middle. Germline lookup yields CDR1 GTSNPN and CDR2 SVGIG (reference sequence). The CDR3 contains 15 residues. CDR3 region: CAWSSGVKPHQPQHF. The CDR3 DNA reads TGTGCCTGGAGTTCGGGTGTAAAGCCCCATCAGCCCCAGCATTTT.

This clone was detected only once. The rearrangement links TRBV3-1 (or the pseudogene TRBV3-2) to TRBJ2-1; D remains ambiguous. This CDR3 is 11 amino acids long. Per the germline V gene, CDR1 is LGHDT and CDR2 is YNNKEL (reference sequence). V lost 6 bases and J lost 4, with 4 bases in between. CDR3 region: CASRTYNEQFF. CDR3 DNA: TGTGCCAGCAGAACTTACAATGAGCAGTTCTTC.

This chain links TRBV5-5 with TRBJ1-5; D might be TRBD1 (5 bases). This CDR3 contains 13 residues. CDR1 is SGHKS and CDR2 is YYEKEE in the germline V gene (reference sequence). The V gene lost 2 bases and the J gene lost 4 bases, with 7 bases spanning the gap. CDR3 sequence (DNA): TGTGCCAGCAGCTTACAGGTGAATCAGCCCCAGCATTTT. Its protein product is CASSLQVNQPQHF.

V usage is TRBV5-8 and J usage is TRBJ1-5, with D possibly matching TRBD1 (5 bases). The germline V gene has CDR1 SGHTS and CDR2 YDEGEE. The CDR3 is 15 amino acids. The V end lost 0 bases, the J end lost 4 bases, and 11 bases lay between the germline ends. The CDR3 sequence: CASSLEQGKNQPQHF. The CDR3, as DNA: TGTGCCAGCAGCTTGGAGCAGGGAAAAAATCAGCCCCAGCATTTT.

The chain joins TRBV7-9 to TRBJ1-1, with TRBD1 as a possible D gene (6 bases). Germline V lookup: CDR1 SEHNR, CDR2 FQNEAQ (reference sequence). V was cut by 4 bases and J by 3 bases, with 12 bases left in between. The CDR3 extends over 14 amino acids. The chain's CDR3 is CASSYRDTYTEAFF. Written as DNA, the CDR3 is TGTGCCAGCAGCTACCGGGACACATACACTGAAGCTTTCTTT.

As regards this clone: A read error may account for a junction end that differs from germline. The chain is built from TRBV19 and TRBJ1-2, with TRBD1 identical over 10 bases. Germline CDR1 is LNHDA and CDR2 is SQIVND (reference sequence). The CDR3 runs to 15 residues. The CDR3 DNA follows: TGTGCCAGTTCTTATCGACAGGGGGCGAACTATGACTACACCTTC. Protein product: CASSYRQGANYDYTF.

The J gene is TRBJ2-1, the V gene TRBV6-1, with 7 bases fitting TRBD1. This CDR3 comprises 12 residues. The germline CDR1 and CDR2 sequences are MNHNS and SASEGT. The ends lost 3 bases at V and 12 bases at J; junction bases unmatched: 5. In DNA, the CDR3 is TGTGCCAGCAGTGAGACAGGGTGGGGGCAGTTCTTC. It translates to CASSETGWGQFF.

The chain combines TRBV3-1 (or the pseudogene TRBV3-2) with TRBJ2-2; D call uncertain. The CDR3 is made up of 14 amino acids. The V end was cut by 5 bases, the J end by 0 bases, with 7 bases between. Germline CDR1 and CDR2: LGHDT and YNNKEL (reference sequence). DNA of the CDR3: TGTGCCAGCAGCTACGGGTCGAACACCGGGGAGCTGTTTTTT. It encodes CASSYGSNTGELFF.

This sequence joins TRBV9 and TRBJ2-5; D gene uncertain. This CDR3 is built from 16 residues. Germline lookup yields CDR1 SGDLS and CDR2 YYNGEE. Trimming took off 0 bases at V and 4 bases at J, with 16 bases between the two ends. The CDR3 DNA is TGTGCCAGCAGCGTAGGGGTAGACGAGAGACTAGAGACCCAGTACTTC. It encodes CASSVGVDERLETQYF.

The CDR3 loop reads CASGGDTQYF. CDR3 in DNA: TGTGCAAGCGGGGGGGATACGCAGTATTTT. This chain links TRBV5-4 with TRBJ2-3, with 9 bases that match TRBD2. The CDR3 is 10 residues long. Germline V CDR1 and CDR2: SGHNT, YYREEE (reference sequence).

The J gene is TRBJ2-3, the V gene TRBV6-2 or TRBV6-3; D is perhaps TRBD1 (6 bases). CDR1 and CDR2 (germline): MNHEY, SVGEGT. Trimming took 0 bases from V and 6 from J, leaving 13 bases between them. There are 15 residues in the CDR3. The CDR3 region is CASSYSSAGVDTQYF. The CDR3 DNA reads as TGTGCCAGCAGTTACTCGAGCGCAGGGGTGGATACGCAGTATTTT.

The chain couples TRBV19 to TRBJ2-7; no definite D call. Per the germline V gene, CDR1 is LNHDA and CDR2 is SQIVND (reference sequence). This CDR3 is built from 13 residues. The ends were cut back, 3 bases at V and 2 bases at J, with 8 bases in the middle. The CDR3 region is CASSITRAYEQYF. CDR3 bases: TGTGCCAGTAGTATTACCCGAGCCTACGAGCAGTACTTC.

The rearrangement links TRBV5-1 to TRBJ1-1, with D hard to call. This CDR3 is 13 amino acids long. V lost 1 base, J lost 3 bases, and 7 bases lay in between. Germline V CDR1 and CDR2: SGHRS, YFSETQ. The CDR3 reads CASSLLGDTEAFF. As DNA, the CDR3 is TGCGCCAGCAGCTTGCTCGGGGACACTGAAGCTTTCTTT.

The chain combines TRBV6-1 with TRBJ1-5; TRBD1 might be the D (5 bases). CDR1 is MNHNS, CDR2 SASEGT, per germline. The CDR3 has 14 residues. The ends were cut back, 5 bases at V and 7 bases at J, with 15 bases in the middle. The CDR3 region is CASSSVDSGQPQHF. Here the CDR3 DNA reads TGTGCCAGCAGTTCCGTCGACAGTGGCCAGCCCCAGCATTTT.

The chain recombines TRBV2 with TRBJ2-5, with TRBD2 as a possible D gene (6 bases). V lost 7 bases to trimming and J lost 5 bases, with 14 bases between them. The CDR3 contains 13 residues. Germline CDR1 reads SNHLY; CDR2 reads FYNNEI. The CDR3 sequence is CASIGGTTETQYF. In DNA form, the CDR3 reads TGTGCCAGCATTGGGGGGACGACGGAGACCCAGTACTTC.

The chain combines TRBV7-9 with TRBJ1-5, with D perhaps matching TRBD1 (6 bases). V was cut by 4 bases and J by 7 bases, with 11 bases left in between. This CDR3 comprises 13 residues. The germline V gene encodes CDR1 SEHNR and CDR2 FQNEAQ (reference sequence). The CDR3 coding sequence is TGTGCCAGCAGCTCCGACAGGCCGCAGCCCCAGCATTTT. It is translated as CASSSDRPQPQHF.

This clone showed up just once. This chain uses TRBV25-1 with TRBJ2-2; D is unclear. Germline CDR1 MGHDK, CDR2 SYGVNS. The CDR3 loop spans 14 amino acids. V lost 4 bases to trimming and J lost 4 bases, with 10 bases between them. In DNA form, the CDR3 reads TGTGCCAGCAGTGGCCGAGGTCCCACCGGGGAGCTGTTTTTT. Its translation is CASSGRGPTGELFF. The variable domain in full, with the rest retrieved from reference TRBV25-1 and TRBJ2-2, is EADIYQTPRYLVIGTGKKITLECSQTMGHDKMYWYQQDPGMELHLIHYSYGVNSTEKGDLSSESTVSRIRTEHFPLTLESARPSHTSQYLCASSGRGPTGELFFGEGSRLTVL.

The gene calls are TRBV5-1 and TRBJ2-3; 15 positions match TRBD2. Trimming took 0 bases from V and 3 from J; bases not matched to a gene: 8. CDR3 size: 19 residues. From germline, CDR1 is SGHRS and CDR2 YFSETQ. The CDR3 DNA sequence: TGCGCCAGCAGCTTGGGCGGACTAGCGGGAGGGCCAGTGACAGATACGCAGTATTTT. Residues: CASSLGGLAGGPVTDTQYF.

The J gene is TRBJ1-2, the V gene TRBV5-1; D perhaps matches TRBD1 (5 bases). Germline V gene lookup returns CDR1 SGHRS and CDR2 YFSETQ. The CDR3 is 14 amino acids. Trimming took off 3 bases at V and 7 bases at J, with 16 bases between the two ends. The CDR3 is CASSSGGASGGYTF. For the CDR3, the DNA is TGCGCCAGCAGCTCTGGTGGGGCCTCAGGTGGCTACACCTTC. Supplemented by reference TRBV5-1 and TRBJ1-2, the full variable domain reads KAGVTQTPRYLIKTRGQQVTLSCSPISGHRSVSWYQQTPGQGLQFLFEYFSETQRNKGNFPGRFSGRQFSNSRSEMNVSTLELGDSALYLCASSSGGASGGYTFGSGTRLTVV.

V is TRBV7-2 and J is TRBJ2-1; 8 nucleotides line up with TRBD2. This CDR3 has 14 residues. Germline V gene data show CDR1 as SGHTA and CDR2 as FQGNSA. With V trimmed by 3 bases and J by 3 bases, 1 base remained unmatched. As DNA, the CDR3 is TGTGCCAGCAGCTTTAGCGGGGTCTACAATGAGCAGTTCTTC. Protein product: CASSFSGVYNEQFF.

V usage is TRBV6-6 and J usage is TRBJ2-1; D not resolved. Germline values: CDR1 MNHNY, CDR2 SVGAGI (reference sequence). The CDR3 totals 12 residues. Trimming took 0 bases from V and 8 from J, leaving 5 bases between them. CDR3 region: CASSYSLDEQFF. CDR3 nucleotides: TGTGCCAGCAGTTACTCACTCGATGAGCAGTTCTTC.

The chain carries TRBV11-1 and TRBJ2-7; D possibly corresponds to TRBD2 (5 bases). Germline lookup yields CDR1 SGHAT and CDR2 FQDESV (reference sequence). The ends were cut back, 4 bases at V and 3 bases at J, with 19 bases in the middle. The CDR3 is 16 residues long. The CDR3 nucleotides are TGTGCCAGCAGCTCATGGGTTGGGGAGACCTTCTACGAGCAGTACTTC. This codes for CASSSWVGETFYEQYF. Using reference TRBV11-1 and TRBJ2-7 for the parts outside the CDR3, the full variable domain is EAEVAQSPRYKITEKSQAVAFWCDPISGHATLYWYRQILGQGPELLVQFQDESVVDDSQLPKDRFSAERLKGVDSTLKIQPAELGDSAMYLCASSSWVGETFYEQYFGPGTRLTVT.

This chain links TRBV5-6 with TRBJ1-1; no clear D gene. Looked up from germline, CDR1 is SGHDT and CDR2 is YYEEEE. The CDR3 runs to 13 residues. The V gene lost 4 bases and the J gene lost 7 bases, with 14 bases spanning the gap. DNA of the CDR3: TGTGCCAGCAGCCTATCGACAACCATTGAAGCTTTCTTT. Translation gives CASSLSTTIEAFF.

The chain is built from TRBV5-1 and TRBJ2-7, with 7 bases matching TRBD2. The CDR3 totals 15 residues. CDR1 and CDR2 from the germline V gene are SGHRS and YFSETQ. The junction had 12 bases not matched to a gene; V was cut back by 4 bases and J by 5 bases. The CDR3 DNA follows: TGCGCCAGCAGCCCACCGGCGGGAGTGGGAAACGAGCAGTACTTC. Translated: CASSPPAGVGNEQYF.

This clone appeared a few times. The chain links TRBV30 to TRBJ1-1; no definite D call. The CDR3 runs to 12 residues. Trimming stripped 0 bases from V and 6 bases from J, with 8 bases between. Germline V gives CDR1 GTSNPN, CDR2 SVGIG (reference sequence). CDR3 sequence reads: CAWSVAVAEAFF. The CDR3 DNA sequence: TGTGCCTGGAGTGTTGCGGTGGCTGAAGCTTTCTTT.